This T cell receptor (beta chain) originates from a study of T cell changes during pregnancy in multiple sclerosis. CDR3 length equals 16 residues. V shed 0 bases and J 5 bases; nucleotides not matched to a gene: 2. Germline V gives CDR1 ENHRY, CDR2 SYGVKD. Sequencing used immunoSEQ multiplex PCR; TCRdb keeps in-frame clones, though not all of them. The sample carries tens of thousands of clones, less than 95% recorded once. Sequencing used CD4+ T cells from peripheral blood mononuclear cells, obtained in the second trimester of pregnancy. V and J are TRBV10-3 and TRBJ2-2; TRBD2 aligns across 11 bases. This TCR was recovered from a female donor with multiple sclerosis, enrolled in a pregnancy study. The CDR3 is CAISESSGRATGELFF. CDR3 DNA: TGTGCCATCAGTGAGTCTAGCGGGAGGGCGACCGGGGAGCTGTTTTTT.